This T cell receptor (beta chain) was obtained from a study of neurological immune-mediated disorders. 5'RACE generated cDNA with 10-nucleotide random UMIs. From 15-18 subjects, each sequencing run yielded over 170 million TCR-beta sequences. TCRdb called the 5' RACE reads again in MiXCR, with one record for every CDR3 protein. The table shows 55,000 to 65,000 distinct CDR3 sequences, with nearly 10% occurring only once. CDR3 length: 14 amino acids. Trimming removed 5 bases from V and 3 bases from J, with 11 bases in between. Germline V gives CDR1 MNHNS, CDR2 SASEGT. Indicated time point: longitudinal time-point 2. Unsorted libraries were prepared from 2 million PBMCs held at -80 C. In this sample, this clonotype turned up many times. What it binds is unknown. General study findings and limits: Private repertoires in all groups were suggested by the absence of shared CDR3 amino acid sequences among expanded clones across subjects.

Sample: PBMCs. This TCR was recovered from a man aged 25-40 years in good health. The genes are TRBV6-1 and TRBJ1-5; the D gene is possibly TRBD1 (5 bases). CDR3 DNA: TGTGCCAGCAGTCCCGGGACTACCAATCAGCCCCAGCATTTT. Encoded protein: CASSPGTTNQPQHF.